This TCR beta chain stems from a study of T cells expressing NK-cell markers. From its re-call of the 5' RACE reads, TCRdb lists each CDR3 protein once, without DNA. The sample has 300,000 to 450,000 distinct CDR3 sequences, and its top ten clones hold roughly 5.2%. The CDR3 runs 15 residues. Germline V gives CDR1 MDHEN, CDR2 SYDVKM. The J gene is TRBJ1-6, the V gene TRBV28. This clonotype was obtained from a man between 18 and 69 years old in good health. Input material: blood T cells: a sorted CD56 or NKG2C T cell subset, CD4+ or CD8+ T cells, or bulk PBMC T cells (not recorded which). The CDR3 spells CASRGETIGNSPLHF.